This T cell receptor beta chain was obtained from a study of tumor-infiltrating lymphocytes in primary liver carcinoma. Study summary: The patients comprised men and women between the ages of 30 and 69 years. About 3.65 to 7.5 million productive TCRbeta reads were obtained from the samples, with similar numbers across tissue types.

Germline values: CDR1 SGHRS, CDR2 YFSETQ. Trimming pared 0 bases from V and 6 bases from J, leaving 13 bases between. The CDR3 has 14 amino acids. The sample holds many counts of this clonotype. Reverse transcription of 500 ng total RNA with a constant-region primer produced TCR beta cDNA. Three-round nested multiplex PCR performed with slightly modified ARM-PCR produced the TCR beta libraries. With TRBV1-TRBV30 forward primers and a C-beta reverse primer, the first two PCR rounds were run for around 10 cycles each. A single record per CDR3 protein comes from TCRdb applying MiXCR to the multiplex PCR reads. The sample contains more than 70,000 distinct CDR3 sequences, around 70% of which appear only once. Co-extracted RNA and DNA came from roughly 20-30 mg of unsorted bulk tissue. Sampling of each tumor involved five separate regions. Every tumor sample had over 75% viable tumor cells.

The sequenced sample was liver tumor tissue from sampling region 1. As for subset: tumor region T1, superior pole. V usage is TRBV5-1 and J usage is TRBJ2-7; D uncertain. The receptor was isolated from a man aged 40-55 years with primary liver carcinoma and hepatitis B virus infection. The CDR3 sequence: CASSLEGSSPEQYF. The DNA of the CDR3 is TGCGCCAGCAGCTTGGAGGGTAGTTCACCCGAGCAGTACTTC. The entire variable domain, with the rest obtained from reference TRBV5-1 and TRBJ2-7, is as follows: KAGVTQTPRYLIKTRGQQVTLSCSPISGHRSVSWYQQTPGQGLQFLFEYFSETQRNKGNFPGRFSGRQFSNSRSEMNVSTLELGDSALYLCASSLEGSSPEQYFGPGTRLTVT.